This T cell receptor (beta chain) was recovered during a study of T cell repertoires in cytomegalovirus infection. As for the study in general: Public TCR beta signatures were indicative of both CMV infection and a matching HLA type.

TCRdb independently ran MiXCR on the reads; one entry per CDR3 protein. The sample contains about 450,000 distinct CDR3 sequences, roughly 30% of which appear only once. The CDR3 has 15 residues. V lost 4 bases and J lost 2; bases outside the gene matches: 5. Germline V CDR1 and CDR2: MNHEY, SVGAGI. Study-level results: Cumulative public TCR beta family frequency identified carriers of CMV plus the relevant HLA. HLA-C-restricted CMV-specific TCR beta clonotypes were dominant in the ex vivo response.

Remarks on this clonotype: Its matching antigen is unknown.

The TCR comes from a human donor in good health (CMV status not recorded). Some clones in this sample may be carry-over from other donors' samples. V and J are TRBV6-5 and TRBJ1-5, with 7 nucleotides matching TRBD1. Sequencing used PBMCs. The CDR3 loop reads CASSSTGMGNQPQHF. CDR3 nucleotide sequence: TGTGCCAGCAGTTCGACAGGGATGGGCAATCAGCCCCAGCATTTT.